The 4 T cell receptor beta chains listed next were all sequenced from one sample in a study of blood T cells in healthy people across ages. A second PCR of about 6 to 12 cycles used a sample-barcoded 5' primer and a J-beta primer mix. Each CDR3 protein is one row after TCRdb ran MiXCR on the 5' RACE reads. The sample shows 1,300,000 or so distinct CDR3 sequences, almost 60% of them seen only once. Material: blood. The receptors originated from a man aged 18 to 35 in good health.

V and J are TRBV2 and TRBJ2-7, with a tentative D call TRBD2 (6 bases). CDR1 is SNHLY and CDR2 is FYNNEI in the germline V gene. The CDR3 is 13 residues long. V lost 5 bases, J lost 2 bases, and 10 bases lay in between. CDR3 in DNA: TGTGCCAGCAGTCGGACTACCACCTACGAGCAGTACTTC. Amino acids: CASSRTTTYEQYF.

J is TRBJ1-4 and V is TRBV5-1; a possible D gene is TRBD1 (5 bases). V was cut by 0 bases and J by 8 bases, with 14 bases left in between. The CDR3 sequence is 15 residues long. Germline CDR1 and CDR2: SGHRS and YFSETQ. The CDR3: CASSLGPGREEKLFF. For the CDR3, the DNA is TGCGCCAGCAGCTTGGGCCCAGGGAGGGAGGAAAAACTGTTTTTT.

CDR3 in DNA: TGCAGTGCTAGGCAGGGTTCGGAGACCCAGTACTTC. It is translated as CSARQGSETQYF. The V gene is TRBV20-1, the J gene TRBJ2-5; maybe TRBD1 (5 bases). The length of the CDR3 is 12 residues. Trimming took 3 bases from V and 5 from J, leaving 10 bases between them. Germline CDR1 reads DFQATT; CDR2 reads SNEGSKA (reference sequence).

This rearrangement joins TRBV14 to TRBJ1-4; tentatively, D is TRBD1 (6 bases). This CDR3 is 15 amino acids long. CDR1 and CDR2 from the germline V gene are SGHDN and FVKESK. V lost 4 bases, J lost 7 bases, and 16 bases lay in between. As DNA, the CDR3 is TGTGCCAGCAGCCCCCGTCAGGGGCGAAGTGAAAAACTGTTTTTT. This gives the protein CASSPRQGRSEKLFF.